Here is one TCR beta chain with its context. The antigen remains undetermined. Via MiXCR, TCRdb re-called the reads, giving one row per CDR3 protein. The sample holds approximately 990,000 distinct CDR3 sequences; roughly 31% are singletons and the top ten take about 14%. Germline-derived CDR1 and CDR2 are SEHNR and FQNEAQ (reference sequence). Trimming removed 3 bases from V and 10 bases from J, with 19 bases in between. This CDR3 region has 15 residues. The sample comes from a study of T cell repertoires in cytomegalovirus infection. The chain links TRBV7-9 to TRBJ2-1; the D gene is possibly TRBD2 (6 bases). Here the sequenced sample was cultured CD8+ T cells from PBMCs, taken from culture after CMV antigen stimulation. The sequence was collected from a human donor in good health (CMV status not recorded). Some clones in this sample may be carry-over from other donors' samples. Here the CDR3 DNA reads TGTGCCAGCAGCTTCCGGGACTCGCTACCCACGGAGCAGTTCTTC. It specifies CASSFRDSLPTEQFF.